This T cell receptor beta chain was profiled in a study of T cells in Graves' hyperthyroidism and ophthalmopathy. Study observations and caveats: Ophthalmopathy was model-predicted a median roughly six months pre-onset.

A word on this clonotype: Its antigen is not known.

Authors of the study amplified TCR beta CDR3 regions from RNA transcripts. First-round RT-PCR targeting the TCR CDR3 was performed with the HTBI primer set. TCRdb recomputed calls from the multiplex PCR reads with MiXCR, one row per CDR3 protein. The data contain a few hundred thousand distinct CDR3 sequences, roughly a fifth of them singletons. CDR3 size: 15 residues. J was trimmed by 5 bases and V by 7 bases; bases with no gene match: 8. Germline CDR1 LNHNV, CDR2 YYDKDF (reference sequence). The clonotype originates from a woman in her fifties or sixties with Graves' hyperthyroidism. The chain has TRBV15 and TRBJ2-7; 13 bases match TRBD2. Sequenced input: blood. The CDR3 spells CATKPPGTSGNEQYF. CDR3 sequence (DNA): TGTGCCACCAAACCTCCAGGGACTAGCGGGAACGAGCAGTACTTC.